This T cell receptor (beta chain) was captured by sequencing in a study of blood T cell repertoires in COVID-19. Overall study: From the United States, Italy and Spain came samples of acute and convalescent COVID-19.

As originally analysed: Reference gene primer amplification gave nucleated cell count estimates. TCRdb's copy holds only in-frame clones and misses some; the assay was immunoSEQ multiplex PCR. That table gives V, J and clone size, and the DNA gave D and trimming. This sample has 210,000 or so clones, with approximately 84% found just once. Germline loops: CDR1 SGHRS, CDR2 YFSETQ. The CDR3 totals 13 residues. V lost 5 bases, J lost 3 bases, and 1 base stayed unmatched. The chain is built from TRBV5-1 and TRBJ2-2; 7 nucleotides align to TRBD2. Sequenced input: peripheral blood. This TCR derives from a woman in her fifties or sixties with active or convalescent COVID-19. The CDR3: CASSAGDTGELFF. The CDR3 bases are TGCGCCAGCAGTGCGGGAGACACCGGGGAGCTGTTTTTT.